The rows below give T cell receptor beta chains drawn from one sample of a study of T cells after yellow fever vaccination. In TCRdb, the 5' RACE reads were re-called with MiXCR into one record per CDR3 protein. The profile shows 200,000 to 300,000 distinct CDR3 sequences, 6.5% to 7.5% of them singletons. The sequencing used CD4+ T cells sorted from PBMCs, collected on the day of the yellow fever booster vaccination. Receptors originate from a man aged 25-45 years who received the YFV17D yellow fever vaccine. CDR3s leave out the opening cysteine and the closing phenylalanine or tryptophan. Each record gives: D gene, V gene, CDR3 length, J gene, CDR3 protein. The D gene is left open where the match is weak.

TRBD1	TRBV29-1	16	TRBJ2-7	SASRSGTDQGAKYEQY
TRBD2	TRBV18	14	TRBJ2-1	ASSPPGRETLNEQF
.	TRBV27	12	TRBJ2-3	ASALTVLTDTQY
.	TRBV30	11	TRBJ2-3	AWGRAGTDTQY
.	TRBV18	10	TRBJ2-3	ASSQNGDTQY
.	TRBV7-2	13	TRBJ2-7	ASSPDSRPSYEQY
.	TRBV7-2	15	TRBJ2-6	ASPGLSSPSGANVLT
TRBD2	TRBV29-1	10	TRBJ2-1	SGRAGVNEQF
TRBD2	TRBV15	14	TRBJ2-1	ATSRDGSSGDNEQF
.	TRBV12-3/TRBV12-4	13	TRBJ1-4	ASSLQGLRVEKLF
.	TRBV10-1	10	TRBJ2-2	ASTRGTGELF
TRBD1	TRBV5-1	11	TRBJ1-1	ASSLDLRGQAF
TRBD2	TRBV20-1	14	TRBJ2-7	SARDMRTSRTYEQY
.	TRBV7-9	19	TRBJ2-5	ASSQPTSVDPRQSEFETQY
.	TRBV18	11	TRBJ1-1	ASSPEWGTEAF
TRBD1	TRBV5-4	11	TRBJ2-7	ASSRGTGHEQY
.	TRBV6-1	11	TRBJ2-7	ASSVSGSYEQY
TRBD2	TRBV7-8	12	TRBJ2-7	ASSLGQAGVEQY
.	TRBV10-3	11	TRBJ2-3	AIRDSGRDTQY
.	TRBV30	11	TRBJ1-4	AWSNGPAEKLF
.	TRBV23-1	11	TRBJ2-5	ASSQRTEETQY
.	TRBV12-3/TRBV12-4	13	TRBJ2-7	ASSLKGALNYEQY
.	TRBV5-1	14	TRBJ1-3	ASSLQGRNSGNTIY
TRBD1	TRBV7-3	12	TRBJ1-6	ASSLNRGNSPLH
.	TRBV9	13	TRBJ2-7	ASSVDADSSYEQY
.	TRBV12-3/TRBV12-4	12	TRBJ2-1	ASRAGGNYNEQF
.	TRBV6-2/TRBV6-3	10	TRBJ2-2	ANSSPAGELF
TRBD2	TRBV5-1	14	TRBJ2-3	ASSRGTSGSGDTQY
TRBD2	TRBV7-3	15	TRBJ2-1	ASSPRGGLAEYNEQF
TRBD2	TRBV11-2	17	TRBJ2-3	ASSPRRPLAGGPVDTQY
TRBD2	TRBV7-2	12	TRBJ2-5	ASSRLAGRETQY
.	TRBV23-1	10	TRBJ2-5	ASSQKQETQY
TRBD1	TRBV18	12	TRBJ1-1	ASSIDRGNTEAF
TRBD2	TRBV7-9	14	TRBJ2-1	ASSSETSGTYNEQF
TRBD2	TRBV10-3	13	TRBJ2-7	AISGGTSDTYEQY
.	TRBV7-2	12	TRBJ2-1	ASSLDPASNEQF
.	TRBV3-1	12	TRBJ2-7	ASSQELRGYEQY
TRBD2	TRBV27	10	TRBJ2-5	ASGRGQETQY
.	TRBV20-1	11	TRBJ2-1	SATALLYNEQF
.	TRBV20-1	10	TRBJ2-3	SARVAADTQY
.	TRBV20-1	11	TRBJ2-1	SASRSSYNEQF
.	TRBV7-9	13	TRBJ1-5	ASSSEVAGGQPQH
.	TRBV4-2	17	TRBJ2-5	ASSQDGGRGLHRVETQY
.	TRBV10-3	11	TRBJ2-3	AISGGKGDTQY
.	TRBV20-1	11	TRBJ1-6	SARQDFNSPLH
TRBD1	TRBV13	13	TRBJ2-3	ASSLQTGHTDTQY
.	TRBV30	13	TRBJ1-1	AWSNFGASNTEAF
TRBD2	TRBV7-9	10	TRBJ2-7	ASGGEYYEQY
.	TRBV5-1	11	TRBJ2-3	ASSEGDGGTQY
.	TRBV19	14	TRBJ1-4	ASSPQGPPTNEKLF
.	TRBV20-1	10	TRBJ2-1	SAISGGQTWF
.	TRBV30	12	TRBJ1-4	AWTVGRTNEKLF